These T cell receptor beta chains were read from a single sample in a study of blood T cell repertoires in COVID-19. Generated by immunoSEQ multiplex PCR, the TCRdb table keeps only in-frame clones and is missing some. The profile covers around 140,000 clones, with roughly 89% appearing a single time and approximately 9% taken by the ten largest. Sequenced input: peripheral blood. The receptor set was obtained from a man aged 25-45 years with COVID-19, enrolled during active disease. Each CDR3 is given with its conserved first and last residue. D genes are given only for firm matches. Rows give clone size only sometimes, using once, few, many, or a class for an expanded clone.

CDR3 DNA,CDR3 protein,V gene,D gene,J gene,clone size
TGTGCCAGCAGTCCCTTACTCGAGCAGTACTTC,CASSPLLEQYF,TRBV2,.,TRBJ2-7,.
TGTGCCAGCAGCCCGGAGCGGGAGGAGCTGTTCTTC,CASSPEREELFF,TRBV4-2,TRBD2,TRBJ2-1,.
TGTGCCAGTGGGACAGGGACTAATGAAAAACTGTTTTTT,CASGTGTNEKLFF,TRBV28,TRBD1,TRBJ1-4,.
TGTGCCAGTAGAGGACAGTTGGGGACTGAAGCTTTCTTT,CASRGQLGTEAFF,TRBV19,.,TRBJ1-1,.
TGTGCCAGCGCCCCCAGCTTATTCCTAGCCGCCTTAGGGGAGCAGTACTTC,CASAPSLFLAALGEQYF,TRBV7-6,.,TRBJ2-7,.
TGTGCCAGCAGCAAACAGGGGGAATCTGAAAAACTGTTTTTT,CASSKQGESEKLFF,TRBV5-4,TRBD1,TRBJ1-4,.
TGTGCCATCAGTACGACAGGGGTTGGCACTGAAGCTTTCTTT,CAISTTGVGTEAFF,TRBV10-3,TRBD1,TRBJ1-1,.
TGTGCCAGCAGAGGACAGCAATATCAGCCCCAGCATTTT,CASRGQQYQPQHF,TRBV6-6,.,TRBJ1-5,.
TGTGCCCTGGGAGGGTCGGAGAACACTGAAGCTTTCTTT,CALGGSENTEAFF,TRBV2,.,TRBJ1-1,.
TGTGCCAGCAAACTCAGCGAGGCGCGGACCCAGTACTTC,CASKLSEARTQYF,TRBV12-3/TRBV12-4,.,TRBJ2-5,.
TGTGCCAGCAGCTCCGTGACAGGGGTGAATTCACCCCTCCACTTT,CASSSVTGVNSPLHF,TRBV7-8,TRBD1,TRBJ1-6,.
TGTGCCAGCAGCCTTACTAGCGATCCTAGCACAGATACGCAGTATTTT,CASSLTSDPSTDTQYF,TRBV7-9,TRBD2,TRBJ2-3,.
TGTGCCAGCAGGGGACGGGGGGATAGCTACGAGCAGTACTTC,CASRGRGDSYEQYF,TRBV28,TRBD2,TRBJ2-7,.
TGTGCCAGCAGCTTGGAAGGACTCGCCACTGAAGCTTTCTTT,CASSLEGLATEAFF,TRBV5-5,.,TRBJ1-1,.
TGTGCCAGCAGCCGGGGGACTAGCGGGAGTAAGGGACAATCCTACGAGCAGTACTTC,CASSRGTSGSKGQSYEQYF,TRBV13,TRBD2,TRBJ2-7,.
TGCGCCAGCAGCTTGGAGACGGGACTAGCGGCAGATACGCAGTATTTT,CASSLETGLAADTQYF,TRBV5-1,TRBD2,TRBJ2-3,once
TGTGCCAGCAGCGTCAACCGAGCAACCGGGGAGCTGTTTTTT,CASSVNRATGELFF,TRBV7-2,.,TRBJ2-2,.
TGTGCCAGCACCTACTTGGGGGCAACCTACGAGCAGTACTTC,CASTYLGATYEQYF,TRBV28,.,TRBJ2-7,.